Listed below are T cell receptor beta chains from one sample, sequenced in a study of blood T cell repertoires in COVID-19. Profiling relied on immunoSEQ multiplex PCR, and the TCRdb table lists in-frame clones only, not all of them. Here the sample spans 65,000 to 70,000 clones, just under 80% being singletons. The source material was peripheral blood. Source of these receptors: a human donor in a cohort sampled during active COVID-19. Each CDR3 is given with its conserved first and last residue.

j_call: TRBJ2-7
v_call: TRBV28
cdr3_aa: CTSSLGRGQDEQYF

j_call: TRBJ2-2
v_call: TRBV5-1
cdr3_aa: CASSASGGRAGELFF

j_call: TRBJ1-2
v_call: TRBV6-5
cdr3_aa: CASRDTGGGGYTF

j_call: TRBJ2-3
v_call: TRBV5-1
cdr3_aa: CASSLAGDTDTQYF

j_call: TRBJ1-1
v_call: TRBV19
cdr3_aa: CASSIQGFEAFF

j_call: TRBJ2-5
v_call: TRBV3-1/TRBV3-2
cdr3_aa: CASSQDAPSLAGAQETQYF

j_call: TRBJ2-3
v_call: TRBV3-1/TRBV3-2
cdr3_aa: CASSQVRLAGGADTQYF

j_call: TRBJ1-6
v_call: TRBV28
cdr3_aa: CASCVRVEVSPLHF

j_call: TRBJ1-2
v_call: TRBV10-3
cdr3_aa: CAISEPLRGSGYTF

j_call: TRBJ2-3
v_call: TRBV5-4
cdr3_aa: CASSGGSSGGTTDTQYF

j_call: TRBJ2-2
v_call: TRBV28
cdr3_aa: CASSFPWTGVPGELFF

j_call: TRBJ1-1
v_call: TRBV6-5
cdr3_aa: CASSPDRAGNTEAFF

j_call: TRBJ1-5
v_call: TRBV7-2
cdr3_aa: CASSLQGDQPQHF

j_call: TRBJ2-1
v_call: TRBV7-8
cdr3_aa: CASNKDVAGYNEQFF